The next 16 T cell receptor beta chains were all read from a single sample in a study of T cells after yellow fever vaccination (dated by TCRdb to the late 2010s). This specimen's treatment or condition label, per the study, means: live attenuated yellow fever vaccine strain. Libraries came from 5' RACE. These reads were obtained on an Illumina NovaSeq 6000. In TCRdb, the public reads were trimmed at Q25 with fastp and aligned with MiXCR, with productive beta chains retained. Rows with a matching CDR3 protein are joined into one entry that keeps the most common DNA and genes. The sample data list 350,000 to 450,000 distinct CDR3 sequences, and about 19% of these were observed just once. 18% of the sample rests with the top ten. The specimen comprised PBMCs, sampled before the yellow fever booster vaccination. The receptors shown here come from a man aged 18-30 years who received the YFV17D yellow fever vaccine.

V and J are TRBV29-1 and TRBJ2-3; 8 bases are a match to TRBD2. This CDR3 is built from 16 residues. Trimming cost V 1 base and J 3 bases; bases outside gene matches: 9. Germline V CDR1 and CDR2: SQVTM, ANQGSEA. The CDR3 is CSVEGPPGLETDTQYF. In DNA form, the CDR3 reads TGCAGCGTTGAAGGGCCCCCGGGACTAGAAACAGATACGCAGTATTTT.

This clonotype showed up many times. CDR3 sequence (DNA): TGCAGCGTTGATTTTCCGGGACAGATGAACACTGAAGCTTTCTTT. It is translated as CSVDFPGQMNTEAFF. The chain links TRBV29-1 to TRBJ1-1, with 7 nucleotides matching TRBD1. The CDR3 totals 15 residues. The germline CDR1 and CDR2 sequences are SQVTM and ANQGSEA. J was trimmed by 0 bases and V by 3 bases; bases with no gene match: 7.

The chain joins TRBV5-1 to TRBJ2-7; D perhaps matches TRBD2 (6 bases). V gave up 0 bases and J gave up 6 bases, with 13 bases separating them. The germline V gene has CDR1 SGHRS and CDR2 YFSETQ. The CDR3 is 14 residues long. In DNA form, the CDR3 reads TGCGCCAGCAGCTTGGTAGCGGCACGGGGCGAGCAGTACTTC. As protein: CASSLVAARGEQYF. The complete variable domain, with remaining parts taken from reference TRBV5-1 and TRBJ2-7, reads KAGVTQTPRYLIKTRGQQVTLSCSPISGHRSVSWYQQTPGQGLQFLFEYFSETQRNKGNFPGRFSGRQFSNSRSEMNVSTLELGDSALYLCASSLVAARGEQYFGPGTRLTVT.

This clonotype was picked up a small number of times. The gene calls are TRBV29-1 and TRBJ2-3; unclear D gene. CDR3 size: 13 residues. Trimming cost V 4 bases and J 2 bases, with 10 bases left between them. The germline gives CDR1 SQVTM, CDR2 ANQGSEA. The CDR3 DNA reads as TGCAGCGTTGTCCCAGATTCCACAGATACGCAGTATTTT. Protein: CSVVPDSTDTQYF.

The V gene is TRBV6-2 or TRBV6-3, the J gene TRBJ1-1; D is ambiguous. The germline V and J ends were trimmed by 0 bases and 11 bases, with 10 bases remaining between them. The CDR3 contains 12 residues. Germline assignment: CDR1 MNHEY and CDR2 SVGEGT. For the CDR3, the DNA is TGTGCCAGCAGTTACTCGATTGGGATCGCTTTCTTT. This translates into CASSYSIGIAFF.

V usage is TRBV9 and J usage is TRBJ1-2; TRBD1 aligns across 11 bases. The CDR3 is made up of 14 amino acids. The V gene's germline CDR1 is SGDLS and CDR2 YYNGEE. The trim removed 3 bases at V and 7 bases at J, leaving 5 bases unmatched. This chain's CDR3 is CASSAGQGAGGYTF. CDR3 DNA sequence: TGTGCCAGCAGCGCCGGACAGGGGGCCGGTGGCTACACCTTC.

For the CDR3, the DNA is TGTGCCTGGACCCTAGGGACAGGGGGCACTAATGAAAAACTGTTTTTT. Translation gives CAWTLGTGGTNEKLFF. The chain is built from TRBV30 and TRBJ1-4, with 12 bases fitting TRBD1. Trimming cost V 4 bases and J 2 bases; bases outside gene matches: 5. In germline, CDR1 is GTSNPN, CDR2 SVGIG (reference sequence). This CDR3 is 16 amino acids long.

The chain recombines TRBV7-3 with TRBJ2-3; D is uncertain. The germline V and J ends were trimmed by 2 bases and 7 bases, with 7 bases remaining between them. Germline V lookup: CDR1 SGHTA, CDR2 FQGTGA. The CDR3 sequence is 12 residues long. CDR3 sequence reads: CASSLAENTQYF. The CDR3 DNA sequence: TGTGCCAGCAGCTTAGCGGAAAATACGCAGTATTTT.

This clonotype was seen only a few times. This CDR3 is CASREGVSRVGETQYF. Written as DNA, the CDR3 is TGTGCCAGCAGGGAAGGAGTCTCGAGGGTAGGGGAGACCCAGTACTTC. V usage is TRBV25-1 and J usage is TRBJ2-5, with D tentatively TRBD2 (5 bases). From germline, CDR1 is MGHDK and CDR2 SYGVNS. V lost 6 bases, J lost 5 bases, and 22 bases lay in between. This CDR3 has 16 residues.

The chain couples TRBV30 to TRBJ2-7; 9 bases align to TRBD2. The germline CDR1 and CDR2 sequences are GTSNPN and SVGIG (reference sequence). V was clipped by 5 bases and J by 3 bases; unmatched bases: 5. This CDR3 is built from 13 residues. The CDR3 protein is CAWGGGVYYEQYF. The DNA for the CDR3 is TGTGCCTGGGGCGGGGGGGTGTACTACGAGCAGTACTTC. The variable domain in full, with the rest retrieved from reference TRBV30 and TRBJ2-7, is SQTIHQWPATLVQPVGSPLSLECTVEGTSNPNLYWYRQAAGRGLQLLFYSVGIGQISSEVPQNLSASRPQDRQFILSSKKLLLSDSGFYLCAWGGGVYYEQYFGPGTRLTVT.

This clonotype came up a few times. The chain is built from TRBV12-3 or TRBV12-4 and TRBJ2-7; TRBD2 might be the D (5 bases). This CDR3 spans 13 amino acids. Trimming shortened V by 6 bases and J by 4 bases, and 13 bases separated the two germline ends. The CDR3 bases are TGTGCCAGCAGCTTTTTCCCGGGATACGAGCAGTACTTC. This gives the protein CASSFFPGYEQYF.

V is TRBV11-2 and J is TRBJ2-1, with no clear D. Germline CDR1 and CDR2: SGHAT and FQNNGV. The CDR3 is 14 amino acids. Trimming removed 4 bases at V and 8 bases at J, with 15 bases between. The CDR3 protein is CASSSTVGRDEQFF. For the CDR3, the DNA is TGTGCCAGCAGCTCTACGGTAGGGCGCGATGAGCAGTTCTTC.

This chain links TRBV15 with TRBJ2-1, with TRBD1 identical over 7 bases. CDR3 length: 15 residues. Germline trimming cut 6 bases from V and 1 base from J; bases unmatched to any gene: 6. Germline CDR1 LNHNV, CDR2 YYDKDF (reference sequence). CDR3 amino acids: CATSTGVGSYNEQFF. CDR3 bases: TGTGCCACCAGTACAGGGGTGGGTTCCTACAATGAGCAGTTCTTC.

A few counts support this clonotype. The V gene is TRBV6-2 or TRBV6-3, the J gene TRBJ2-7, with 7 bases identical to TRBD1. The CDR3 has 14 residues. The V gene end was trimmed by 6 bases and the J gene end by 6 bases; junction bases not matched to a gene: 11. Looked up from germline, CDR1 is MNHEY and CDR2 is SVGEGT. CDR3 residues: CASSRTGKSGEQYV. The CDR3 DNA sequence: TGTGCCAGCAGCCGGACAGGCAAGTCGGGCGAGCAGTACGTC.

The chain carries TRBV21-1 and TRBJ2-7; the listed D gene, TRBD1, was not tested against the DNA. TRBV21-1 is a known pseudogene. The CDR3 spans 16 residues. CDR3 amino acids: CASSGGGSLRPNEQYV. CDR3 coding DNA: TGTGCCAGCAGCGGGGGTGGGTCGCTTCGCCCCAACGAGCAGTACGTC.

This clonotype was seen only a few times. The CDR3 nucleotides are TGTGCCAGCAGTTACTCGAGGGACAGGGCCTACTACGAGCAGTACGTC. Translation: CASSYSRDRAYYEQYV. V gene TRBV6-2 or TRBV6-3 combines with J gene TRBJ2-7; 9 positions match TRBD1. CDR3 length equals 16 residues. Losses at the gene ends were 0 bases for V and 3 bases for J; bases not matched to a gene: 6. CDR1 and CDR2 from the germline V gene are MNHEY and SVGEGT.